This T cell receptor beta chain came from a study of blood T cell repertoires in COVID-19. A remark on this clone: Germline is not matched at one junction end, which may reflect a read error.

Assay used: immunoSEQ multiplex PCR; TCRdb lists only in-frame clones, some missing. Altogether approximately 410,000 clones are present, 75% to 90% being singletons, with the ten largest covering over 1.3%. This clonotype originated in a woman aged 25 to 39 with active or convalescent COVID-19. The sample consisted of peripheral blood.

The CDR3 loop reads CSARTGRGDF. Written as DNA, the CDR3 is TGCAGTGCTAGGACCGGGCGGGGGGACTTT. The chain couples TRBV20-1 to TRBJ1-1; a possible D gene is TRBD1 (5 bases). The germline V gene has CDR1 DFQATT and CDR2 SNEGSKA (reference sequence). This CDR3 comprises 10 residues.